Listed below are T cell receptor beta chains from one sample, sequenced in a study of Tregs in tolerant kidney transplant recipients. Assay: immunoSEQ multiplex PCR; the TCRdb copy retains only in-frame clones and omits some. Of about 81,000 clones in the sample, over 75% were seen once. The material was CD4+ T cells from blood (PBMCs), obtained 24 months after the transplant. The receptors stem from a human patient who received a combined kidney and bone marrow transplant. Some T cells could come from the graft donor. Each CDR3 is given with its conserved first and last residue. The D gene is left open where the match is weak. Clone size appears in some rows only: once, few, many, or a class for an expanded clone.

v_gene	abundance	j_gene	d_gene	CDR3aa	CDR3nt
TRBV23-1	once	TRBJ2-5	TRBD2	CASSHGAGGLLSRGETQYF	TGCGCCAGCAGTCATGGGGCGGGGGGGCTTCTCTCGCGAGGGGAGACCCAGTACTTC
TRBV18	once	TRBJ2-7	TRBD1	CASSPGQGIWAYEQYF	TGTGCCAGCTCACCAGGACAGGGAATATGGGCCTACGAGCAGTACTTC
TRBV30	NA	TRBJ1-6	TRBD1	CAWSVSDRRAYNSPLHF	TGTGCCTGGAGTGTATCGGACAGGAGAGCCTATAATTCACCCCTCCACTTT
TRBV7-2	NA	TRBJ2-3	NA	CASSLVSSRTDTQYF	TGTGCCAGCAGCTTAGTGTCGTCCAGGACAGATACGCAGTATTTT
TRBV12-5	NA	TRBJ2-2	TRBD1	CASGLKPGQRNTGELFF	TGTGCTAGTGGTTTGAAACCGGGACAGAGAAACACCGGGGAGCTGTTTTTT
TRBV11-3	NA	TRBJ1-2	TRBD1	CASSLITGGDGYTF	TGTGCCAGCAGCTTGATAACAGGGGGCGATGGCTACACCTTC
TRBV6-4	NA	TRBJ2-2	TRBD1	CASSESQGAITGELFF	TGTGCCAGCAGTGAATCACAGGGGGCGATCACCGGGGAGCTGTTTTTT
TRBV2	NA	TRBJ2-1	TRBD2	CASSVPSGGRSSYNEQFF	TGTGCCAGCAGTGTACCTAGCGGGGGCCGAAGCTCCTACAATGAGCAGTTCTTC
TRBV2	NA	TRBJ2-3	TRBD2	CASRTSGGTDTQYF	TGTGCCAGCCGGACTAGCGGGGGAACAGATACGCAGTATTTT
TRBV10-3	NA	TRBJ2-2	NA	CAISQGFANTGELFF	TGTGCCATCAGCCAGGGCTTCGCGAACACCGGGGAGCTGTTTTTT
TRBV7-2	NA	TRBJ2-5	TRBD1	CASSKGQGKETQYF	TGTGCCAGCAGCAAGGGACAGGGCAAGGAGACCCAGTACTTC
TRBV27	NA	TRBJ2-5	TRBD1	CASSRGQGVQETQYF	TGTGCCAGCAGTCGGGGACAGGGGGTTCAAGAGACCCAGTACTTC
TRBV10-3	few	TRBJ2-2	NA	CAIMGKNTGELFF	TGTGCCATCATGGGCAAGAACACCGGGGAGCTGTTTTTT
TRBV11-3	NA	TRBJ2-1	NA	CASSLRMGGPTEQFF	TGTGCCAGCAGCTTACGCATGGGGGGTCCGACTGAGCAGTTCTTC
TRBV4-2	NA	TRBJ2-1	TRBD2	CASSHGLAGVRNEQFF	TGTGCCAGCAGCCACGGACTAGCGGGAGTGAGGAATGAGCAGTTCTTC
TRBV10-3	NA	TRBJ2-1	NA	CAISESKHNEQFF	TGTGCCATCAGTGAGTCGAAGCACAATGAGCAGTTCTTC
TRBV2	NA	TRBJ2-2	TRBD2	CASNSLAGGTGELFF	TGTGCCAGCAATTCGCTAGCGGGAGGCACCGGGGAGCTGTTTTTT
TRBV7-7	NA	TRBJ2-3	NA	CASSLGHLADTQYF	TGTGCCAGCAGCCTGGGACACCTGGCCGATACGCAGTATTTT
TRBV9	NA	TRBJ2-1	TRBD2	CASSKTTSGGRDNEQFF	TGTGCCAGCAGCAAAACGACTAGCGGGGGCCGAGACAATGAGCAGTTCTTC
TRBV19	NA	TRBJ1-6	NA	CASSRGLTTRSPLHF	TGTGCCAGTAGTAGGGGACTTACGACTCGATCACCCCTCCACTTT
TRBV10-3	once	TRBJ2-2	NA	CAALSGQITGELFF	TGTGCCGCTCTGTCAGGACAGATCACCGGGGAGCTGTTTTTT
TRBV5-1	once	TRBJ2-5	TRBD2	CASSFSGRSETQYF	TGCGCCAGCAGCTTTAGCGGGAGAAGCGAGACCCAGTACTTC
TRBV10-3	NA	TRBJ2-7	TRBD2	CAISEGLAETYEQYF	TGTGCCATCAGTGAGGGACTAGCGGAAACCTACGAGCAGTACTTC
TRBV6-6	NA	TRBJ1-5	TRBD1	CASSNYRGRDQPQHF	TGTGCCAGCAGTAATTACAGGGGACGGGATCAGCCCCAGCATTTT
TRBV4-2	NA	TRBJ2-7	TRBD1	CASGRDSESYEQYF	TGTGCCAGCGGCAGGGACAGCGAGTCCTACGAGCAGTACTTC
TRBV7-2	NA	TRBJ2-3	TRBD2	CASSLVRLSSGQTDTQYF	TGTGCCAGCAGCTTAGTCAGATTATCTAGCGGCCAAACAGATACGCAGTATTTT
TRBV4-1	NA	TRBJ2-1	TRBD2	CASSQPLTSGRSRSPYNEQFF	TGCGCCAGCAGCCAACCGCTGACTAGCGGGAGGTCCCGAAGTCCCTACAATGAGCAGTTCTTC
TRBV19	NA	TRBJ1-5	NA	CASSWAANQPQHF	TGTGCCAGTAGTTGGGCCGCGAATCAGCCCCAGCATTTT
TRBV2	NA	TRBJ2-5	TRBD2	CASTGLAGETQYF	TGTGCCAGCACCGGACTAGCGGGAGAGACCCAGTACTTC
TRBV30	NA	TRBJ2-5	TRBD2	CAWSVLGRGLTFQETQYF	TGTGCCTGGAGTGTACTGGGGAGGGGACTTACGTTCCAAGAGACCCAGTACTTC
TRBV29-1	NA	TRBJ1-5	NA	CSVGPGSQPQHF	TGCAGCGTTGGACCAGGGTCTCAGCCCCAGCATTTT
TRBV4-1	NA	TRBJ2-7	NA	CASSLRNRGSYEQYF	TGCGCCAGCAGCCTGCGGAATCGGGGGTCCTACGAGCAGTACTTC
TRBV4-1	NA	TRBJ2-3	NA	CASSQVLHTDTQYF	TGCGCCAGCAGCCAAGTACTCCACACAGATACGCAGTATTTT
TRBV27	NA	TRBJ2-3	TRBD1	CASSLFRGQSSTDTQYF	TGTGCCAGCAGTTTATTCAGGGGGCAATCTAGCACAGATACGCAGTATTTT
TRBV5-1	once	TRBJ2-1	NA	CASSLETVYNEQFF	TGCGCCAGCAGCTTGGAGACAGTCTACAATGAGCAGTTCTTC
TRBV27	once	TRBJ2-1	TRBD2	CASSPIPTGTRYNEQFF	TGTGCCAGCAGTCCGATCCCAACCGGGACTAGATACAATGAGCAGTTCTTC
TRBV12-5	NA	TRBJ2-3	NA	CASGLGTTRDTQYF	TGTGCTAGTGGCTTGGGAACCACTAGAGATACGCAGTATTTT
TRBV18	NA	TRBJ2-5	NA	CASSPVEETQYF	TGTGCCAGCTCACCAGTCGAAGAGACCCAGTACTTC
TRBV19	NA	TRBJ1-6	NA	CASSATGQTNSPLHF	TGTGCCAGTAGCGCCACCGGACAGACCAATTCACCCCTCCACTTT
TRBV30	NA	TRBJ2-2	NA	CAWSVSVNTGELFF	TGTGCCTGGAGTGTTTCGGTGAACACCGGGGAGCTGTTTTTT
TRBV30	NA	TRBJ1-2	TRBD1	CAWSKGPGEGQGSGYTF	TGTGCCTGGAGCAAGGGCCCCGGAGAGGGACAGGGGAGTGGCTACACCTTC
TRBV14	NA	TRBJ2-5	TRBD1	CASSLRQGAREQYF	TGTGCCAGCAGCCTTCGACAGGGGGCGAGGGAGCAGTACTTC
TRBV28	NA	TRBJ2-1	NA	CASSFYDRDEQFF	TGTGCCAGCAGTTTCTATGACAGAGATGAGCAGTTCTTC
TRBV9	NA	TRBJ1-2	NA	CASSDEVGGGRNGYTF	TGTGCCAGCAGCGACGAAGTGGGAGGGGGAAGGAACGGCTACACCTTC
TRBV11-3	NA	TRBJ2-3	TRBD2	CASSLGGLAADTQYF	TGTGCCAGCAGCTTAGGGGGACTAGCGGCAGATACGCAGTATTTT
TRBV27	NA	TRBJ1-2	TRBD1	CASSYGPGQGSRGGYTF	TGTGCCAGCAGTTACGGACCCGGACAGGGGAGTAGAGGTGGCTACACCTTC
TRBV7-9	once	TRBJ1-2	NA	CASSLPTGNRYGYTF	TGTGCCAGCAGCTTACCTACAGGGAATCGGTATGGCTACACCTTC
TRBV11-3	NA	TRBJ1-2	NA	CASSLGNRVNYGYTF	TGTGCCAGCAGCTTAGGGAACAGGGTTAACTATGGCTACACCTTC
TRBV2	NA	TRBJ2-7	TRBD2	CASSSGTTTLEQYF	TGTGCCAGCAGTTCCGGGACTACTACCTTGGAGCAGTACTTC
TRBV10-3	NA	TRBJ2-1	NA	CAISGRGQGFLYEQFF	TGTGCCATCAGTGGAAGGGGTCAGGGGTTTCTCTATGAGCAGTTCTTC
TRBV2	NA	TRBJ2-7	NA	CASTGTIGSVEQYF	TGTGCCAGCACCGGGACGATCGGGAGTGTCGAGCAGTACTTC
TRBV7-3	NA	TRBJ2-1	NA	CASSAGHMGGWNEQFF	TGTGCCAGCAGCGCGGGGCATATGGGCGGGTGGAATGAGCAGTTCTTC
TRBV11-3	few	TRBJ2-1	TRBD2	CASSLATSVEQFF	TGTGCCAGCAGCTTAGCGACTAGCGTTGAGCAGTTCTTC
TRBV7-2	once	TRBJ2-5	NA	CASSFRVRETQYF	TGTGCCAGCAGCTTCCGGGTTAGAGAGACCCAGTACTTC